This T cell receptor beta chain was recovered during a study of regulatory T cells in long-lasting Graves disease (dated by TCRdb to about 2021). Background on the whole study: In the newly diagnosed Graves' disease group, patients had been taking antithyroid drugs for less than 3 months. Persistent Graves' disease patients were compared with newly diagnosed Graves' disease patients by peripheral blood TCR sequencing and RNA sequencing. The study was registered as a clinical trial and conducted in China. A total of about 33 samples underwent TCR sequencing, from 13 patients with persistent Graves' disease and approximately 20 patients with newly diagnosed Graves' disease. Overall study results and their limits: TRBV28, TRBJ1-2 and TRBJ2-5 were preferentially used in persistent disease, while TRBV20-1 and TRBJ2-1 were favored in newly diagnosed disease. As a limitation, the authors acknowledged that the small sample size may reduce accuracy. Only the TCR beta chain was sequenced and analyzed. Persistent Graves' disease patients showed lower TCR Shannon entropy and fewer highly expanded clones than newly diagnosed patients, suggesting clonal expansion. The study examined only peripheral blood because the primary lesion, thyroid tissue, could not be accessed. Patients with persistent disease shared more public clonotypes (approximately 2,500) than newly diagnosed patients did (966).

The library came from multiplex PCR. The sample was run on an Illumina HiSeq 4000. CDR3 regions were amplified by Arm-PCR with iRepertoire HTBI primers to construct TCR beta libraries. Before sequencing, the PCR products went through gel purification. As for the original processing: Gene usage analysis of CDR3 amino acid clonotypes used the 60 to 80 TRBV and 11 to 15 TRBJ segments found across samples. COPE and FqMerger were used to merge filtered high-quality paired reads into contigs. BLAST was used to align contigs to IMGT TRBV, TRBD and TRBJ reference genes, and CDR3 was defined according to IMGT. Any clonotype with a frequency above 0.1% was classified as a highly expanded clone. Repertoire diversity was measured by Shannon entropy, and V-J evenness by the Gini coefficient. Public clonotypes were defined as clonotypes shared by more than one individual. TCRdb reworked the public reads: Q25 trimming with fastp, MiXCR clone assembly, productive beta chains retained. One record per CDR3 amino acid sequence lists the most common genes and DNA. None of the V and J calls come from the authors' own analysis; TCRdb made them. This sample lists fewer than 450,000 distinct CDR3 sequences; 15% were detected once. The top ten constitute about 7.8% of the sample.

The time point tag for this specimen amounts to: newly diagnosed GD, antithyroid drugs for less than 3 months. For both TCR sequencing and RNA sequencing, RNA was extracted from PBMCs using TRIzol. The diagnosis of Graves' disease was made according to American Thyroid Association guidelines. Recruitment of patients was carried out at an endocrinology department in Xi'an, China. Each patient gave approximately 9.7 milliliters of peripheral blood, collected in an EDTA anticoagulant tube. Ficoll Paque Plus density gradient separation was used to isolate PBMCs, and no further T cell sorting was done. An Agilent 2100 Bioanalyzer and agarose gel were used to assess RNA quality, and a NanoDrop 2000 was used to measure RNA concentration. V is reduced by 5 bases and J by 3 bases, leaving a spacing of 15 bases between them. The CDR3 contains 15 residues, cysteine and phenylalanine counted. Only CDR3 DNA is held: 45 bases, read in frame from base 1.

This clonotype came up a few times. Its antigen remains undetermined. No much larger clonotype is one base removed from it; base qualities were not supplied. These data were also filed under a second study, of T cells in Graves' hyperthyroidism and ophthalmopathy. From the second report: A patient counted as having stable Graves' hyperthyroidism if no progression to ophthalmopathy occurred over 18 months of follow-up. Hyperthyroidism patients were newly diagnosed, had a disease duration of under 2 months, and were aged 18 to 65 years. Exclusion was applied to patients with uncontrolled infections, other autoimmune diseases, pregnancy or lactation. Diagnoses relied on clinical symptoms, serum thyroxine and TRAb, thyroid ultrasound and orbital computed tomography. The first round of RT-PCR for the TCR CDR3 was performed with the HTBI primer set and the Qiagen OneStep RT-PCR kit. Blood samples also contained most of the expanded thyroid clonotypes (frequency above 0.001), which suggests that blood repertoires may reflect thyroid immune responses. Ophthalmopathy was separated from stable hyperthyroidism by a 13 V-J signature model, with around 90% sensitivity and around 81% specificity obtained in cross-validation and 80%/75% obtained in testing. During validation, the model predicted progression to ophthalmopathy a median of around six months ahead of onset, with around 65% sensitivity and 72.22% specificity. To identify distinguishing TCR V-J signatures, a discovery cohort of around 100 patients was used, comprising 40 to 45 with Graves' ophthalmopathy and about 59 with stable Graves' hyperthyroidism. Prospective prediction of ophthalmopathy was tested in an independent validation cohort of approximately 19 hyperthyroidism patients and 15 to 17 patients who later progressed to ophthalmopathy. The roughly 100 discovery patients were randomly divided into training and test sets at a 7:3 ratio. Thyroid tissue and blood T-cell repertoires from about six Graves' hyperthyroidism patients were also compared in the study. Following sampling, methimazole starting at 30 mg daily was given to hyperthyroidism patients, and high-dose intravenous methylprednisolone was given to ophthalmopathy patients. Libraries were constructed in a second round of multiplex PCR, after which size selection and purification were carried out. Libraries were sequenced paired-end with 100 bp reads on an Illumina HiSeq2000. Raw data were processed with SOAPnuke, discarding reads with adapters, uncalled bases, mean Phred below 15, or no exact constant-primer or identifier match. High-quality paired reads were merged using COPE v1.2.5, and each unique nucleotide sequence was defined as a clonotype. MiTCR v1.1 was used to align clonotypes to the IMGT TRBV, TRBD and TRBJ reference segments. Only V-J combinations with frequency above 0.0001, covering 99% to 99.2% of repertoires, were analysed. The TCS score was defined as F50 (clonal expansion) divided by E x V (chaos), with BLOSUM62-based TCRdist calculated between CDR3 peptides within each V-J. Welch's t-statistics and random forest reduced 450 to 600 V-J features to 10 to 15, which were used in a naive Bayes classifier (R e1071). No statistical method was used to set the sample size in advance, and investigators knew the group allocation. TCR Vbeta CDR3 sequencing of around 130 peripheral blood samples (over 40 ophthalmopathy, about 74 hyperthyroidism and roughly 17 progressor patients) is reported in the paper.

This material consisted of peripheral blood mononuclear cells (PBMCs), taken at new diagnosis, from a patient treated with antithyroid drugs. The chain joins TRBV12-3 or TRBV12-4 to TRBJ2-3; the D gene is perhaps TRBD2, from 7 matching bases. The TCR was taken from a woman aged 40 to 49 with Graves disease. Donor details come from another sample of the same person, matched by shared clones. For the CDR3, the sequence is CASSGGAGVTDTQYF. The sequenced DNA: TGTGCCAGCAGTGGGGGGGCCGGGGTAACAGATACGCAGTATTTT.